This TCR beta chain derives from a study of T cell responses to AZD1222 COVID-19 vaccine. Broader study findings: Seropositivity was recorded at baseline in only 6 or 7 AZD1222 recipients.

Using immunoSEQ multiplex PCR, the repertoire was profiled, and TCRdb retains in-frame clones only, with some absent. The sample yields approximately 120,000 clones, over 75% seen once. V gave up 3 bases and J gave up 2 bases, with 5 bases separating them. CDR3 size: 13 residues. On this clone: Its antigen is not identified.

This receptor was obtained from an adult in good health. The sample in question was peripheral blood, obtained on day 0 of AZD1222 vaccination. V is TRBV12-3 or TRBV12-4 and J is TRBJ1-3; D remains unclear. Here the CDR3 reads CASSFHTGNTIYF. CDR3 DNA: TGTGCCAGCAGTTTCCATACTGGAAACACCATATATTTT.